This entry lists 26 T cell receptor beta chains sequenced from one sample in a study of CD8 T cells in Susac syndrome. Reverse transcription of 0.5 to 1 ug RNA was performed with random hexamers. In TCRdb, the immunoSEQ multiplex PCR reads were re-called with MiXCR into one record per CDR3 protein. The sample lists some 120,000 distinct CDR3 sequences, just under 95% occurring once. The specimen was CD8+ T cells from PBMCs. Receptor source: a human donor in good health.

The chain combines TRBV15 with TRBJ1-2; 9 bases are a match to TRBD1. The junction had 17 bases not matched to a gene; V was cut back by 5 bases and J by 1 base. The germline V gene encodes CDR1 LNHNV and CDR2 YYDKDF (reference sequence). CDR3 length equals 19 residues. As DNA, the CDR3 is TGTGCCACCAGCCCACGATTGTTAGGGACAGGGTCGTTTAACTATGGCTACACCTTC. Protein product: CATSPRLLGTGSFNYGYTF.

This clonotype has a handful of counts. The V call is TRBV5-1, the J call TRBJ2-3, with 8 bases fitting TRBD2. The trim removed 0 bases at V and 0 bases at J, leaving 6 bases unmatched. There are 17 residues in the CDR3. Germline V gives CDR1 SGHRS, CDR2 YFSETQ. The DNA for the CDR3 is TGCGCCAGCAGCTTGGGACTAGCGCCAATTAGCACAGATACGCAGTATTTT. It translates to CASSLGLAPISTDTQYF.

The chain couples TRBV7-3 to TRBJ2-4; D is uncertain. Germline CDR1 reads SGHTA; CDR2 reads FQGTGA. This CDR3 has 11 amino acids. The V end was cut by 3 bases, the J end by 10 bases, with 7 bases between. The CDR3 DNA is TGTGCCAGCAGCTTGGTAGGAATTCAGTACTTC. It codes for CASSLVGIQYF.

The chain combines TRBV29-1 with TRBJ1-5; no clear D gene. Germline V gives CDR1 SQVTM, CDR2 ANQGSEA. The length of the CDR3 is 14 residues. V shed 6 bases and J shed 1 base, with 13 bases lying between them. DNA for the CDR3: TGCAGCGTCTCATCCGATAAGAGCAATCAGCCCCAGCATTTT. It yields the protein CSVSSDKSNQPQHF.

This clonotype has just one count. J is TRBJ2-1 and V is TRBV6-2 or TRBV6-3; D is undetermined. CDR3 length: 14 residues. The V gene's germline CDR1 is MNHEY and CDR2 SVGEGT. Trimming took 6 bases from V and 0 from J, leaving 9 bases between them. The CDR3 region has the DNA TGTGCCAGCAGCCCTCTATCCTCCTACAATGAGCAGTTCTTC. As protein: CASSPLSSYNEQFF.

The chain uses TRBV6-2 or TRBV6-3 and TRBJ2-7; D gene ambiguous. V was clipped by 7 bases and J by 9 bases, with 19 bases between them. From germline, CDR1 is MNHEY and CDR2 SVGEGT. The CDR3 contains 13 residues. The CDR3 DNA is TGTGCCAGCACCAGAGACACCACCCAAGTGCAGTACTTC. Amino acid sequence: CASTRDTTQVQYF.

This chain uses TRBV6-5 with TRBJ2-7, with TRBD1 identical over 7 bases. Germline assignment: CDR1 MNHEY and CDR2 SVGAGI. The V segment lost 0 bases and the J segment 2 bases; nucleotides outside the gene matches: 10. The CDR3 totals 17 residues. CDR3 protein: CASSYSPRIGTAYEQYF. CDR3 DNA sequence: TGTGCCAGCAGTTACTCTCCTAGAATTGGGACAGCCTACGAGCAGTACTTC.

The chain links TRBV2 to TRBJ2-6; D gene ambiguous. The V end was cut by 8 bases, the J end by 0 bases, with 14 bases between. Germline V gene lookup returns CDR1 SNHLY and CDR2 FYNNEI. CDR3 length: 16 amino acids. The CDR3 spells CASVSGPSSGANVLTF. The CDR3 DNA sequence: TGTGCCAGCGTCTCTGGGCCCTCCTCTGGGGCCAACGTCCTGACTTTC.

This chain links TRBV3-1 with TRBJ1-1; no clear D. This CDR3 has 14 residues. Per germline, CDR1 LGHDT and CDR2 YNNKEL (reference sequence). The V gene lost 4 bases and the J gene lost 4 bases, with 13 bases spanning the gap. CDR3 in DNA: TGTGCCAGCAGCCCTTTGGCTGGTGGCACTGAAGCTTTCTTT. Encoded protein: CASSPLAGGTEAFF. The full variable domain, rest sourced from reference TRBV3-1 and TRBJ1-1, is DTAVSQTPKYLVTQMGNDKSIKCEQNLGHDTMYWYKQDSKKFLKIMFSYNNKELIINETVPNRFSPKSPDKAHLNLHINSLELGDSAVYFCASSPLAGGTEAFFGQGTRLTVV.

The rearrangement joins TRBV7-9 to TRBJ1-1; D unclear. The germline CDR1 and CDR2 sequences are SEHNR and FQNEAQ (reference sequence). The CDR3 covers 12 residues. The V end was cut by 1 base, the J end by 11 bases, with 11 bases between. The CDR3 is CASSLGLYQAFF. The CDR3 nucleotides are TGTGCCAGCAGCTTAGGATTGTACCAGGCTTTCTTT.

This clonotype showed up just a few times. The gene calls are TRBV11-1 and TRBJ2-6, with D unclear. The CDR3 runs 15 residues. Per germline, CDR1 SGHAT and CDR2 FQDESV (reference sequence). Trimming pared 4 bases from V and 0 bases from J, leaving 7 bases between. CDR3 nucleotides: TGTGCCAGCAGCTCCGGGCTCTCTGGGGCCAACGTCCTGACTTTC. This translates into CASSSGLSGANVLTF.

This chain uses TRBV6-2 or TRBV6-3 with TRBJ2-1; D is perhaps TRBD2 (5 bases). Germline assignment: CDR1 MNHEY and CDR2 SVGEGT. V lost 6 bases to trimming and J lost 2 bases, with 17 bases between them. This CDR3 contains 16 residues. The CDR3 nucleotides read TGTGCCAGCAGGGACTCCTTAGTTCGTACCTACAATGAGCAGTTCTTC. Translating it yields CASRDSLVRTYNEQFF.

Only one count was recorded for this clonotype. This chain uses TRBV14 with TRBJ2-1; D is unresolved. Trimming left V 3 bases short and J 2 bases short, with 8 bases between. From germline, CDR1 is SGHDN and CDR2 FVKESK. The CDR3 consists of 14 residues. In DNA form, the CDR3 reads TGTGCCAGCAGCCAGGGCCAGGCCTACAATGAGCAGTTCTTC. Amino acid sequence: CASSQGQAYNEQFF.

The V and J genes are TRBV9 and TRBJ2-1; TRBD1 matches at 11 bases. From germline, CDR1 is SGDLS and CDR2 YYNGEE. The CDR3 runs to 15 residues. J lost 7 bases, V lost 0 bases, and 3 bases had no gene match. The CDR3 DNA reads as TGTGCCAGCAGCGTAGGCGGGACAGGGGGAAATGAGCAGTTCTTC. It is translated as CASSVGGTGGNEQFF.

The chain combines TRBV5-1 with TRBJ2-1; weak D call: TRBD1 (5 bases). V was clipped by 4 bases and J by 0 bases, with 14 bases between them. The CDR3 consists of 16 residues. Per germline, CDR1 SGHRS and CDR2 YFSETQ. This CDR3 reads CASSGRVRNSYNEQFF. The CDR3 DNA reads TGCGCCAGCAGCGGCAGGGTTCGAAACTCCTACAATGAGCAGTTCTTC. Based on the CDR3 plus reference TRBV5-1 and TRBJ2-1, the full variable domain is KAGVTQTPRYLIKTRGQQVTLSCSPISGHRSVSWYQQTPGQGLQFLFEYFSETQRNKGNFPGRFSGRQFSNSRSEMNVSTLELGDSALYLCASSGRVRNSYNEQFFGPGTRLTVL.

The chain recombines TRBV20-1 with TRBJ2-2, with D perhaps given as TRBD1 or TRBD2 (5 bases each). Germline V lookup: CDR1 DFQATT, CDR2 SNEGSKA (reference sequence). The CDR3 is made up of 11 amino acids. V was clipped by 3 bases and J by 6 bases, with 5 bases between them. The CDR3 nucleotides are TGCAGTGCTAGGGGGGCCGGGGAGCTGTTTTTT. This encodes CSARGAGELFF.

This clonotype appeared a few times. J is TRBJ2-1 and V is TRBV5-1, with D tentatively TRBD1 or TRBD2 (6 bases each). Between the trimmed V and J ends, which lost 0 bases and 1 base, there was a span of 11 bases. CDR3 length equals 16 residues. CDR1 is SGHRS and CDR2 is YFSETQ in the germline V gene. The CDR3 protein is CASSLGRGQSYNEQFF. CDR3 DNA: TGCGCCAGCAGCTTGGGACGGGGGCAGTCCTACAATGAGCAGTTCTTC.

CDR3 nucleotides: TGTGCCTGGAGTGCCACAGGGGAGGGCTACACCTTC. Translation gives CAWSATGEGYTF. The chain recombines TRBV30 with TRBJ1-2, with 7 bases lining up with TRBD1. From germline, CDR1 is GTSNPN and CDR2 SVGIG (reference sequence). The ends lost 1 base at V and 8 bases at J; junction bases unmatched: 4. There are 12 residues in the CDR3.

V is TRBV4-1 and J is TRBJ2-1, with unresolved D. CDR1 is MGHRA and CDR2 is YSYEKL in the germline V gene. The CDR3 sequence is 14 residues long. The V end lost 0 bases, the J end lost 10 bases, and 13 bases lay between the germline ends. The CDR3 protein is CASSQDERAREQFF. The CDR3, as DNA: TGCGCCAGCAGCCAAGACGAAAGGGCCCGGGAGCAGTTCTTC.

The chain carries TRBV27 and TRBJ1-1; maybe TRBD1 (5 bases). CDR1 MNHEY and CDR2 SMNVEV come from the germline V gene (reference sequence). Trimming took 2 bases from V and 2 from J, leaving 12 bases between them. The CDR3 extends over 15 amino acids. The CDR3 loop reads CASSLNQGINTEAFF. CDR3 in DNA: TGTGCCAGCAGTTTAAACCAGGGTATAAACACTGAAGCTTTCTTT.

The V and J genes are TRBV20-1 and TRBJ2-5; the match to TRBD1 covers 12 bases. Germline CDR1 reads DFQATT; CDR2 reads SNEGSKA (reference sequence). CDR3 length: 16 amino acids. The V and J ends lost 6 bases and 4 bases, in that order; junction bases with no gene match: 12. The CDR3 nucleotides read TGCAGTGCGCTCCCTCCGGGACAGGGGGCTCGAGAGACCCAGTACTTC. Translation: CSALPPGQGARETQYF.

The chain joins TRBV6-2 or TRBV6-3 to TRBJ2-7, with 9 bases identical to TRBD2. The germline CDR1 and CDR2 sequences are MNHEY and SVGEGT. Losses at the gene ends were 6 bases for V and 3 bases for J; bases not matched to a gene: 12. There are 16 residues in the CDR3. CDR3 region: CASSETLAGSLYEQYF. The CDR3 DNA sequence: TGTGCCAGCAGCGAAACCCTAGCGGGGAGTCTCTACGAGCAGTACTTC.

This sequence joins TRBV30 and TRBJ1-1; 8 nucleotides line up with TRBD1. The germline CDR1 and CDR2 sequences are GTSNPN and SVGIG (reference sequence). The CDR3 has 12 residues. The trim removed 3 bases at V and 10 bases at J, leaving 7 bases unmatched. The CDR3 DNA sequence: TGTGCCTGGAGGCGGACAGGGCGAGGAGCTTTCTTT. Encoded protein: CAWRRTGRGAFF. The variable domain in full, with the rest retrieved from reference TRBV30 and TRBJ1-1, is SQTIHQWPATLVQPVGSPLSLECTVEGTSNPNLYWYRQAAGRGLQLLFYSVGIGQISSEVPQNLSASRPQDRQFILSSKKLLLSDSGFYLCAWRRTGRGAFFGQGTRLTVV.

The chain joins TRBV4-2 to TRBJ1-5; no clear D. Germline CDR1 LGHNA, CDR2 YNFKEQ. Trimming removed 4 bases at V and 0 bases at J, with 7 bases between. CDR3 length equals 14 residues. CDR3: CASSPKDSNQPQHF. The CDR3 bases are TGTGCCAGCAGCCCAAAAGATAGCAATCAGCCCCAGCATTTT.

The CDR3 sequence is CASSQYHGAHEQFF. DNA for the CDR3: TGTGCCAGCAGCCAATACCATGGAGCACATGAGCAGTTCTTC. The J gene is TRBJ2-1, the V gene TRBV14, with D uncertain. Germline V gene lookup returns CDR1 SGHDN and CDR2 FVKESK. This CDR3 has 14 residues. Trimming pared 2 bases from V and 8 bases from J, leaving 13 bases between. The full variable domain, with the rest looked up from reference TRBV14 and TRBJ2-1, is EAGVTQFPSHSVIEKGQTVTLRCDPISGHDNLYWYRRVMGKEIKFLLHFVKESKQDESGMPNNRFLAERTGGTYSTLKVQPAELEDSGVYFCASSQYHGAHEQFFGPGTRLTVL.

Only a few counts were recorded for this clonotype. The genes are TRBV27 and TRBJ2-5; D is undetermined. The CDR3 runs to 11 residues. V dropped 4 bases and J dropped 7 bases, with 7 bases sitting between them. Looked up from germline, CDR1 is MNHEY and CDR2 is SMNVEV (reference sequence). DNA of the CDR3: TGTGCCAGCAGTTCCGAAGGGACCCAGTACTTC. Amino acids: CASSSEGTQYF.